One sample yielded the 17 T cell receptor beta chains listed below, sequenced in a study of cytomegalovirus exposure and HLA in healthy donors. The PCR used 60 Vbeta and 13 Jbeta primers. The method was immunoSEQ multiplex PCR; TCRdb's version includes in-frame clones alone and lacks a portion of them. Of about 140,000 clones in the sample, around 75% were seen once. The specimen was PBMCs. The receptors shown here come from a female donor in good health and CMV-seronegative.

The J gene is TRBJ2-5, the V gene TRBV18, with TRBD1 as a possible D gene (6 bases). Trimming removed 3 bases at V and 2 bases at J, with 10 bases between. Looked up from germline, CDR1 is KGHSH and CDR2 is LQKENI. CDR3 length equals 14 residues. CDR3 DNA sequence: TGTGCCAGCTCACCCGACAGGATTCAAGAGACCCAGTACTTC. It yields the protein CASSPDRIQETQYF.

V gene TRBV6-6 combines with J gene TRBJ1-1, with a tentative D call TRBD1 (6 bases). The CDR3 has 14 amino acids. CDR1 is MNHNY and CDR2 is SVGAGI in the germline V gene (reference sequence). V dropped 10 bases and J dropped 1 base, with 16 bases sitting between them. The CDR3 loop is CATNYRDENTEAFF. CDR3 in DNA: TGTGCCACCAACTACAGGGACGAGAACACTGAAGCTTTCTTT.

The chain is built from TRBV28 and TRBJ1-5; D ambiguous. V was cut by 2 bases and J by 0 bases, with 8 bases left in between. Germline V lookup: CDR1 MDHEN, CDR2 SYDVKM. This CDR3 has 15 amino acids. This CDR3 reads CASSLEGNSNQPQHF. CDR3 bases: TGTGCCAGCAGTTTAGAGGGCAATAGCAATCAGCCCCAGCATTTT.

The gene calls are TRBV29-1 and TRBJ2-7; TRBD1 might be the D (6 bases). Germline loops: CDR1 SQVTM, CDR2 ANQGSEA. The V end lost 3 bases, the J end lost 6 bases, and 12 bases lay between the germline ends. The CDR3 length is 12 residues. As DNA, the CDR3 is TGCAGCGTTGATTTGGGACATAGCGAGCAGTACTTC. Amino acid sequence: CSVDLGHSEQYF.

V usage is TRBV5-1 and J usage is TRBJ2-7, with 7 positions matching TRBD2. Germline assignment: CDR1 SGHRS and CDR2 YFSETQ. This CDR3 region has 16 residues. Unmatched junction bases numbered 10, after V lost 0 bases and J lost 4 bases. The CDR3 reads CASSLDWGGSGYEQYF. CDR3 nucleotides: TGCGCCAGCAGCTTGGATTGGGGAGGGTCCGGGTACGAGCAGTACTTC.

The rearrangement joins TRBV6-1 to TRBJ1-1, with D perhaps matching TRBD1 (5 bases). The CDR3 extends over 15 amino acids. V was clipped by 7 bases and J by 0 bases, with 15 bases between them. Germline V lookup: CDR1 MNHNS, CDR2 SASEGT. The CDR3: CASIRGGRLNTEAFF. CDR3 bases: TGTGCCAGCATCCGGGGGGGGAGGTTGAACACTGAAGCTTTCTTT.

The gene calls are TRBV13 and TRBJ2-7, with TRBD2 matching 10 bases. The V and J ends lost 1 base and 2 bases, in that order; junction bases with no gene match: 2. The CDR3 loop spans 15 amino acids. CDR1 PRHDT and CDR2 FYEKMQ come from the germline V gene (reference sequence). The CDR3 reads CASSLEAGGTYEQYF. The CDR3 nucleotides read TGTGCCAGCAGCTTAGAAGCGGGAGGGACCTACGAGCAGTACTTC.

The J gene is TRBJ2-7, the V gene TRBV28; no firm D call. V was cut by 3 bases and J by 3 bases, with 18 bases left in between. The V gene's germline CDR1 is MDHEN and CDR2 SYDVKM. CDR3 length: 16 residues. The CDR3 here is CASSFPGVASYYEQYF. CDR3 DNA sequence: TGTGCCAGCAGTTTCCCGGGTGTCGCCTCATACTACGAGCAGTACTTC.

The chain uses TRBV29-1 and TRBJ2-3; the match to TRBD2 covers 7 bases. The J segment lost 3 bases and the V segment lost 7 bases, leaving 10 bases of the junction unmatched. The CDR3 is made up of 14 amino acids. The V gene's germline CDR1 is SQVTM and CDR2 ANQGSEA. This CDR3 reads CSAGGGAGTDTQYF. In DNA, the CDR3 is TGCAGCGCCGGGGGAGGGGCAGGGACAGATACGCAGTATTTT.

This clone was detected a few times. CDR3 residues: CASSPQTGPRGTEAFF. For the CDR3, the DNA is TGTGCCAGCAGTCCCCAGACAGGGCCTAGAGGGACTGAAGCTTTCTTT. The V and J genes are TRBV28 and TRBJ1-1, with 7 nucleotides matching TRBD1. The CDR3 runs to 16 residues. Unmatched junction bases numbered 14, after V lost 5 bases and J lost 5 bases. Germline assignment: CDR1 MDHEN and CDR2 SYDVKM.

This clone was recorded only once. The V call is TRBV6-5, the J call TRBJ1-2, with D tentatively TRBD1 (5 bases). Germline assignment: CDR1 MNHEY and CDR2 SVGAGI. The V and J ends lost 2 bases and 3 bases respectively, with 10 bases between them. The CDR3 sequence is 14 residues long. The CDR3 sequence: CASSYRGSYYGYTF. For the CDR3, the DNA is TGTGCCAGCAGTTACAGGGGAAGCTACTATGGCTACACCTTC.

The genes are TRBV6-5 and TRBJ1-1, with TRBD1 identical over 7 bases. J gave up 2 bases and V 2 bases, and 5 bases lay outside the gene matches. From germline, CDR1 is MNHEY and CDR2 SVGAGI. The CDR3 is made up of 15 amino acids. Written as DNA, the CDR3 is TGTGCCAGCAGTTACGAGGGGGCGGTAAACACTGAAGCTTTCTTT. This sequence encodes CASSYEGAVNTEAFF.

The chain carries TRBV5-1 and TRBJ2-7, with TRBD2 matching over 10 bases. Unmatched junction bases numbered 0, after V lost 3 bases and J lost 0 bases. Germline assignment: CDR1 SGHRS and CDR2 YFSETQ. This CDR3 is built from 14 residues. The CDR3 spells CASSWTSGSYEQYF. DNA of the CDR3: TGCGCCAGCAGCTGGACTAGCGGCTCCTACGAGCAGTACTTC.

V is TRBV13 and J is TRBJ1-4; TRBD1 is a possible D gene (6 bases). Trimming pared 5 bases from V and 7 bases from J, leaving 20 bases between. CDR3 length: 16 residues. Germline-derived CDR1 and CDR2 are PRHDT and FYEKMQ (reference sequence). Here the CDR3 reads CASSPSGAGVGEKLFF. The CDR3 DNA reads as TGTGCCAGCAGCCCTAGCGGGGCAGGGGTAGGTGAAAAACTGTTTTTT.

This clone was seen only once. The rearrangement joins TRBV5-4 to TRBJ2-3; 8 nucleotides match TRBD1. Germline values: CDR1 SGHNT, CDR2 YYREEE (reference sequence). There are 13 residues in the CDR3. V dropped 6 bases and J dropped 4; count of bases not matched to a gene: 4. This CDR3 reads CASKGQGPDTQYF. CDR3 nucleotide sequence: TGTGCCAGCAAAGGACAGGGACCAGATACGCAGTATTTT.

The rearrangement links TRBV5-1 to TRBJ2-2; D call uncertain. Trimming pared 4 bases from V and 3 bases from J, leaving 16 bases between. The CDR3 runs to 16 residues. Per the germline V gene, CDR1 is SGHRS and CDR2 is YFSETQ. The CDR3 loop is CASSRDLRVYTGELFF. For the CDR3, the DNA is TGCGCCAGCAGCCGTGATCTTCGGGTCTACACCGGGGAGCTGTTTTTT.

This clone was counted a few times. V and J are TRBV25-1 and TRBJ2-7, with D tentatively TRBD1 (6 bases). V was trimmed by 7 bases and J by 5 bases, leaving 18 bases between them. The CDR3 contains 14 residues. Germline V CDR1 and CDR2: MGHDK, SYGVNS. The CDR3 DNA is TGTGCCAGCACCTCAGGGGAGTTTGCCGACGAGCAGTACTTC. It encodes CASTSGEFADEQYF.